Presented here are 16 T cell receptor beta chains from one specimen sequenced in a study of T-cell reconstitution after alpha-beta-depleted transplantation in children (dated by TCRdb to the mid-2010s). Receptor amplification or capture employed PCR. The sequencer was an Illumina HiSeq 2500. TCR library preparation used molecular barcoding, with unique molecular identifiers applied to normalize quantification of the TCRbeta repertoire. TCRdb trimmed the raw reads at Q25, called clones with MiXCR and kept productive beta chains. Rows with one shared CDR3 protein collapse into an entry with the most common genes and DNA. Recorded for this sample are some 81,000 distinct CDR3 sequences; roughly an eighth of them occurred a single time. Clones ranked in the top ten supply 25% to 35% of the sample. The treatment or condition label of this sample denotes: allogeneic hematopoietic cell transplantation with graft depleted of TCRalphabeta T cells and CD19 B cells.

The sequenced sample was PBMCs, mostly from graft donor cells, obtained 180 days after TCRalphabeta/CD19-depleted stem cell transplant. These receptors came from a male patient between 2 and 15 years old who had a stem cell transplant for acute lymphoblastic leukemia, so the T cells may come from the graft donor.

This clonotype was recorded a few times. CDR3 nucleotide sequence: TGTGCCAGCAGTTTAAGCACAGGGATCGGGTATGGCTACACCTTC. This sequence encodes CASSLSTGIGYGYTF. The V and J genes are TRBV12-3 or TRBV12-4 and TRBJ1-2; D is perhaps TRBD1 (6 bases). Trimming pared 2 bases from V and 5 bases from J, leaving 15 bases between. This CDR3 contains 15 residues.

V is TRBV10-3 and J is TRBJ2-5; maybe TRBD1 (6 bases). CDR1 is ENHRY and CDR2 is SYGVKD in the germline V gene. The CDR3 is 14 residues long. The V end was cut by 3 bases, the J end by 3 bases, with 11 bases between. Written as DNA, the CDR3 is TGTGCCATCAGTGAAGGACAGAGGGAAGAGACCCAGTACTTC. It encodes CAISEGQREETQYF.

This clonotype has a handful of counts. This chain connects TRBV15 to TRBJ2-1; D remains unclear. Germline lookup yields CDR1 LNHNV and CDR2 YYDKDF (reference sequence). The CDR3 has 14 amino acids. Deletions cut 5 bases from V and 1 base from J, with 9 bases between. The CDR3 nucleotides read TGTGCCACCAGCTCCCTAAGATCCTACAATGAGCAGTTCTTC. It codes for CATSSLRSYNEQFF.

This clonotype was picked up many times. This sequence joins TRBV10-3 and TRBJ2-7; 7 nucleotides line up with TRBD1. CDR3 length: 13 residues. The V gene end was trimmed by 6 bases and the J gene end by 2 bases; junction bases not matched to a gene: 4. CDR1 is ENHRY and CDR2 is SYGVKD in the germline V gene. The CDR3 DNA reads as TGTGCCATCAGCTGGGACAGAACCTACGAGCAGTACTTC. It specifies CAISWDRTYEQYF.

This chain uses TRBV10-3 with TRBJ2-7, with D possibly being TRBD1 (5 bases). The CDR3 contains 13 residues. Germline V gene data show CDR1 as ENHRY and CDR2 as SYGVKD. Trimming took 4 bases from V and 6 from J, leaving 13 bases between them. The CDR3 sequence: CAISVLGVGEQYF. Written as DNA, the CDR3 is TGTGCCATCAGTGTTTTAGGGGTTGGCGAGCAGTACTTC.

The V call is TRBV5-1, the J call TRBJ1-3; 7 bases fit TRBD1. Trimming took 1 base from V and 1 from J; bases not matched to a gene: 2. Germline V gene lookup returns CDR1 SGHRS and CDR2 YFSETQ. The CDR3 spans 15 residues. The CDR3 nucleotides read TGCGCCAGCAGCTTGCCGACAGGGTCTGGAAACACCATATATTTT. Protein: CASSLPTGSGNTIYF.

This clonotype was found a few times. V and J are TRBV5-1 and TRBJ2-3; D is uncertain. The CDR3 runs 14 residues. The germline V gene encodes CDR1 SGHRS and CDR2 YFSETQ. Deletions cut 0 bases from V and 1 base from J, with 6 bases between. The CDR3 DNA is TGCGCCAGCAGCTTGGAACTCCGCACAGATACGCAGTATTTT. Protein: CASSLELRTDTQYF.

CDR3 loop: CASSRLTSGRGEQFF. DNA of the CDR3: TGTGCCAGCAGCCGCCTGACTAGCGGGAGAGGTGAGCAGTTCTTC. V and J are TRBV14 and TRBJ2-1, with TRBD2 matching over 12 bases. Germline CDR1 reads SGHDN; CDR2 reads FVKESK. Trimming removed 4 bases from V and 9 bases from J; junction bases left unmatched: 7. This CDR3 is 15 amino acids long.

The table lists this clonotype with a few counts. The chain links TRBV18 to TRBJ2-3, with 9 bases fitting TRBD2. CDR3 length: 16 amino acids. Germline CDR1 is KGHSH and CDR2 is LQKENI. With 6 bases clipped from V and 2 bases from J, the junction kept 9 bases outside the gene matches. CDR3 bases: TGTGCCAGCTCGCTGGGAGCGGGAGGCTACACAGATACGCAGTATTTT. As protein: CASSLGAGGYTDTQYF.

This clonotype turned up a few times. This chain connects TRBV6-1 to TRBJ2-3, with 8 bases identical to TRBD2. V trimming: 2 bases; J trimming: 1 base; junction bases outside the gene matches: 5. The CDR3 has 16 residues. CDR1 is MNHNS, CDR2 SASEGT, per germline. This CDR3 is CASSELAGLRTDTQYF. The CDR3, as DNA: TGTGCCAGCAGTGAATTAGCGGGATTACGCACAGATACGCAGTATTTT.

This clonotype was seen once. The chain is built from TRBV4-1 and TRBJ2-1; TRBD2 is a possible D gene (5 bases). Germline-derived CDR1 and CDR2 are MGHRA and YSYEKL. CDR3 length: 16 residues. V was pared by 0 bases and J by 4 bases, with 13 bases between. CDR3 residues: CASSQEASGYYNEQFF. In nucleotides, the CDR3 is TGCGCCAGCAGCCAAGAGGCAAGCGGTTATTACAATGAGCAGTTCTTC.

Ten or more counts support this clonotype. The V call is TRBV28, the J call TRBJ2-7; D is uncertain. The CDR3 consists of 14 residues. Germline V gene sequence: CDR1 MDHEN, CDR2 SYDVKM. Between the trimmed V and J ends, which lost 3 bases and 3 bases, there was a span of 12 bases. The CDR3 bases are TGTGCCAGCAGTTTTGCGGCGATGGGCTACGAGCAGTACTTC. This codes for CASSFAAMGYEQYF.

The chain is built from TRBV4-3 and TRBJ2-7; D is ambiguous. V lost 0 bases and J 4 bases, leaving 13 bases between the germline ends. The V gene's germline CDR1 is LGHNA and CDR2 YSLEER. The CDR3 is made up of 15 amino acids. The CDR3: CASSQDLVEMYEQYF. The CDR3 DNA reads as TGCGCCAGCAGCCAAGATCTTGTCGAAATGTACGAGCAGTACTTC.

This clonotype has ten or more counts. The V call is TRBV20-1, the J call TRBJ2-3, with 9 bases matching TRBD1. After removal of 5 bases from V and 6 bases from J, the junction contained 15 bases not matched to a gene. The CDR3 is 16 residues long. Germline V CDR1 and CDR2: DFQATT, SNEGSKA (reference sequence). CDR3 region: CSAAPGTGYRGDTQYF. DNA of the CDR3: TGCAGTGCTGCCCCCGGGACAGGGTATAGGGGGGATACGCAGTATTTT.

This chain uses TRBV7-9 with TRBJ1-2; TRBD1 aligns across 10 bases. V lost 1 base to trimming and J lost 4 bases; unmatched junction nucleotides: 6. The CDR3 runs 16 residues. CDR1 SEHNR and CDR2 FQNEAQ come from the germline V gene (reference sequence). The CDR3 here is CASSLGGTGAPYGYTF. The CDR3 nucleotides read TGTGCCAGCAGCTTAGGTGGGACAGGGGCCCCCTATGGCTACACCTTC.

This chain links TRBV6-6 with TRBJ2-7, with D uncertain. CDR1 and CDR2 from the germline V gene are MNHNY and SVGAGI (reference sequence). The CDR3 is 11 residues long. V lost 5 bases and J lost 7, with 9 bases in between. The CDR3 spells CASSRYNEQYF. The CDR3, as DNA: TGTGCCAGCAGTCGATACAATGAGCAGTACTTC.